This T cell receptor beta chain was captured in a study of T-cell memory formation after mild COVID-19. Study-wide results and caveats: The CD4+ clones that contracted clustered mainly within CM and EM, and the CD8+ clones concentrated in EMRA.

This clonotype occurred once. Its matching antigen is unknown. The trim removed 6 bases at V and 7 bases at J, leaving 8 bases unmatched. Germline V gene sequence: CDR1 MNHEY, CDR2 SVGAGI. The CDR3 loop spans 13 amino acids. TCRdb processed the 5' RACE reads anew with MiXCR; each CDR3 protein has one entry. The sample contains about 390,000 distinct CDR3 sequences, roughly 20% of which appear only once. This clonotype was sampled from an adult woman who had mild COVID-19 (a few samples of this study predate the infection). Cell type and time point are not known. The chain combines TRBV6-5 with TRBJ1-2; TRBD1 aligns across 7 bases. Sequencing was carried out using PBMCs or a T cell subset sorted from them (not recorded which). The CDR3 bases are TGTGCCAGCAGCCGAGACAGGGAAGGTGGCTACACCTTC. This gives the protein CASSRDREGGYTF.